What follows describes a single T cell receptor beta chain. The sample is drawn from a study of metastatic and nonmetastatic thyroid tumors. TCRdb reprocessed the PCR reads via MiXCR. The sample lists 30,000 to 40,000 clones, 33% seen once, with 16% in the top ten. V shed 3 bases and J 5 bases; nucleotides not matched to a gene: 8. This CDR3 is built from 16 residues. Germline V gene data show CDR1 as SGHAT and CDR2 as FQDESV (reference sequence). Every patient was untreated before thyroid surgery. The sequenced sample consisted of tumor tissue. The TCR comes from a female donor with papillary thyroid cancer or a benign thyroid nodule (not recorded which). Some clones in this sample may be carry-over from other donors' samples. V gene TRBV11-1 combines with J gene TRBJ2-2, with TRBD1 matching 8 bases. CDR3: CASSFPGGEETGELFF. CDR3 DNA: TGTGCCAGCAGCTTTCCAGGGGGCGAAGAAACCGGGGAGCTGTTTTTT.